What follows is one TCR beta chain and its context. This clonotype was detected ten times or more. Its cognate antigen has yet to be identified. The sample holds no much larger clone one base away, and base qualities are not on file. Libraries were constructed by RACE. The listed sequencing device is NextSeq 500. During library preparation, unique molecular identifiers were attached to individual cDNA molecules so that TCRs could be counted in a quantitative, reproducible way. For every blood RNA sample, sequencing covered both the TCR alpha and TCR beta chains. Turning to the authors' computational methods: Samples had a median of roughly 91,000 TCRs, with a range from about 23,224 to 750,000. The Decombinator software suite was used to annotate V, J and CDR3 in the TCR reads. For the PS versus PT1 abundance plots, all samples were subsampled to the same number of TCRs (28,000). Expanded TCRs were defined as absent before sensitization and observed at least eight times at the 2-week time point. TCRdb itself trimmed the public reads at Q25 with fastp, ran MiXCR and retained productive beta chains. Every CDR3 protein is listed once, alongside the most common genes and DNA of its rows. The V and J calls shown here were made by TCRdb, not taken from the authors' results. The sample table shows over 65,000 distinct CDR3 sequences, and 11% are seen once. The ten largest clonotypes hold about 1.5% of the sample.

The time point label for this specimen denotes: patch test 3, about 24 weeks after DPC sensitization. The sample's treatment or condition label, decoded: therapeutic diphenylcyclopropenone sensitization with weekly scalp DPC. At every patch-test visit, the blood draw took place before the patch test was put on. To be eligible, patients had to be aged 18 to 70, diagnosed with alopecia and judged suitable for DPC therapy, while pregnant patients were excluded. Unfractionated whole blood was collected in Tempus Blood RNA tubes, and total RNA was extracted from that blood. This sample is drawn from a study of human T cells and chemical hapten exposure (dated by TCRdb to about 2021). Some background on the complete study: For sensitization, 2% DPC in acetone was applied to a roughly 2 cm by roughly 2 cm area of upper inner arm skin. Throughout the roughly 23-week study period, patients were also given weekly therapeutic DPC doses on the scalp. Patch testing was done on the upper back using Finn chambers containing 0.01% DPC, and results were scored after 6 days according to International Contact Dermatitis Research Group standards. Alopecia areata with under or over 50% scalp involvement, alopecia totalis and alopecia universalis were represented in the patient cohort, which was mostly female. The libraries were sequenced as a pool, and the TCR yield per sample differed mostly because of small variations in library volumes within the pool. The study tracked peripheral blood TCR repertoire changes in vivo during primary and secondary sensitization to the hapten diphenylcyclopropenone (DPC) in alopecia patients. Patient blood was sampled pre-sensitization (week 0) and at 2, 6 and about 24 weeks after DPC sensitization. Blood for TCR sequencing was provided by twenty-nine alopecia patients at one to four time points (pre-sensitization, 2, 6 and 24 weeks). What the work shows at the level of the full study, not this receptor alone: DPC sensitization did not change how many TCRs were above 1 in 1000 frequency, and no evidence was found of alterations in global repertoire structure. Because every patient had alopecia, a presumed autoimmune disease, the patients' immune response might differ from that of healthy individuals. A positive correlation was found between the number of PT1 expanded TCRs and patch test score, with significance reached at thresholds 8, 16 and 32 but not 4. Significantly more large CDR3 similarity clusters were formed by expanded TCRs than by pre-sensitization or healthy control sets, consistent with antigen-driven responses. After repeated subsampling, the strength of the expansion versus patch-test correlation and the threshold at which it became significant changed.

The CDR3 holds 15 amino acids from the cysteine to the phenylalanine. The entry retains the CDR3 DNA only, 45 bases that are in frame from base 1. Compared with germline, V lacks 6 bases and J lacks 5 bases; bases without a gene match: 8. The chain was built from TRBV12-3 or TRBV12-4 and TRBJ1-5; TRBD1 agrees with 9 junctional bases. This TCR was sampled from a woman in her forties or fifties with alopecia areata. Some clones in this sample may be carry-over from other donors' samples. The sequencing used whole blood, collected in connection with sensitization to the hapten diphenylcyclopropenone (DPC). In nucleotide form, the sequence is TGTGCCAGCAGCCCTGGGGACAGGGCAGATCAGCCCCAGCATTTT. Translated, this is CASSPGDRADQPQHF.